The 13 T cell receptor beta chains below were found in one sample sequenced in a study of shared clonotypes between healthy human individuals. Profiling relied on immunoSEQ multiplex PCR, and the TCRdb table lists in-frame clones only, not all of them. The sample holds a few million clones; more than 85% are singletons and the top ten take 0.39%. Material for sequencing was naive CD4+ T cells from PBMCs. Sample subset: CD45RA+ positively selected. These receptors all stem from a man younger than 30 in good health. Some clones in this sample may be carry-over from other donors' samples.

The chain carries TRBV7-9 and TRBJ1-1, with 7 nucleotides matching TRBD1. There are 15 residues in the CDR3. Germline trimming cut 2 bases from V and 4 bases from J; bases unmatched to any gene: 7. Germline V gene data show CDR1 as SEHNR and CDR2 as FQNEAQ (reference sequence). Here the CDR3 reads CASSLQGGQGTEAFF. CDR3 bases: TGTGCCAGCAGCTTACAGGGGGGCCAGGGCACTGAAGCTTTCTTT.

This CDR3 reads CASSQTNYEQYF. The CDR3 DNA is TGTGCCAGCAGTCAGACGAATTACGAGCAGTACTTC. V and J are TRBV28 and TRBJ2-7; D unclear. Germline V gene lookup returns CDR1 MDHEN and CDR2 SYDVKM. The V gene lost 5 bases and the J gene lost 4 bases, with 9 bases spanning the gap. There are 12 residues in the CDR3.

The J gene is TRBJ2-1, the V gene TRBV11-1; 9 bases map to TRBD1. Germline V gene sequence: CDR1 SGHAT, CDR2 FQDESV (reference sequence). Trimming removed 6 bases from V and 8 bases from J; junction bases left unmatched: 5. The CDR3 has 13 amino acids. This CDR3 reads CASRRTGVDEQFF. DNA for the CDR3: TGTGCCAGCAGACGGACAGGGGTCGATGAGCAGTTCTTC.

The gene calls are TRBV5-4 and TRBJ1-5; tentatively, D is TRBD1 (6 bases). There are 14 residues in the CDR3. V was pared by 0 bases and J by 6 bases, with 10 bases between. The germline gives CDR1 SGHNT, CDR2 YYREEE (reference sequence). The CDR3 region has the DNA TGTGCCAGCAGCTTGGGAGGGGGTGGTCAGCCCCAGCATTTT. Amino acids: CASSLGGGGQPQHF.

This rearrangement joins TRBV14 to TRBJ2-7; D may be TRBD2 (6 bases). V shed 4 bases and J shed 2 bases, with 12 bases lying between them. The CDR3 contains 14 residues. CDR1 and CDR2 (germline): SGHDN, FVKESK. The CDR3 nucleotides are TGTGCCAGCAGCCGGAGGGACGGTACCTACGAGCAGTACTTC. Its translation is CASSRRDGTYEQYF.

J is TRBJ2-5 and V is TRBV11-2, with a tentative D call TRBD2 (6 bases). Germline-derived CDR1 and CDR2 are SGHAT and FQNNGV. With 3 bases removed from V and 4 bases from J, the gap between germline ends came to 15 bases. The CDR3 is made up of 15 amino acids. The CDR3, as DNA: TGTGCCAGCAGCTTCTACGGGTTCGGGGGAGAGACCCAGTACTTC. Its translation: CASSFYGFGGETQYF. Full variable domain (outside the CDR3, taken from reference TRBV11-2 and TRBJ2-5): EAGVAQSPRYKIIEKRQSVAFWCNPISGHATLYWYQQILGQGPKLLIQFQNNGVVDDSQLPKDRFSAERLKGVDSTLKIQPAKLEDSAVYLCASSFYGFGGETQYFGPGTRLLVL.

Here the CDR3 reads CASSLWRSGTYGYTF. The CDR3 nucleotides are TGTGCCAGCAGTTTATGGCGTTCAGGGACCTATGGCTACACCTTC. The V and J genes are TRBV28 and TRBJ1-2; maybe TRBD1 (5 bases). From germline, CDR1 is MDHEN and CDR2 SYDVKM. V dropped 0 bases and J dropped 4 bases, with 12 bases sitting between them. There are 15 residues in the CDR3.

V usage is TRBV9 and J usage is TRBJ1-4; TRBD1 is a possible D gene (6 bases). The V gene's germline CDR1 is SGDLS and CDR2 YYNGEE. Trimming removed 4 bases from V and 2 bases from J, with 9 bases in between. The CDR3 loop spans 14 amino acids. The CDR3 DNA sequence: TGTGCCAGCAGCTGGACAGCTACTAATGAAAAACTGTTTTTT. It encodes CASSWTATNEKLFF. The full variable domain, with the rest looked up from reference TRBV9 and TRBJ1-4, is DSGVTQTPKHLITATGQRVTLRCSPRSGDLSVYWYQQSLDQGLQFLIQYYNGEERAKGNILERFSAQQFPDLHSELNLSSLELGDSALYFCASSWTATNEKLFFGSGTQLSVL.

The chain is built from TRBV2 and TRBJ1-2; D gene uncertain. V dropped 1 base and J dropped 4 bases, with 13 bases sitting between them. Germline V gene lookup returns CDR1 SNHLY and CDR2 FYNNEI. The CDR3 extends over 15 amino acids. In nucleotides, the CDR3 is TGTGCCAGCAGTGAAGGTGGCGCCAGGACCTATGGCTACACCTTC. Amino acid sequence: CASSEGGARTYGYTF.

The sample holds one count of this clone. The CDR3: CATHSGGTDTQYF. The CDR3 region has the DNA TGTGCCACTCATTCAGGGGGCACAGATACGCAGTATTTT. The chain couples TRBV19 to TRBJ2-3; perhaps TRBD1 as D (6 bases). The germline gives CDR1 LNHDA, CDR2 SQIVND (reference sequence). This CDR3 is 13 amino acids long. Deletions cut 10 bases from V and 1 base from J, with 12 bases between.

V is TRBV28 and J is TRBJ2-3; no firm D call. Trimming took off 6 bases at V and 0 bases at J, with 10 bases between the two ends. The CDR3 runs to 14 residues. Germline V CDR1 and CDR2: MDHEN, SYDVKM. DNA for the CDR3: TGTGCCAGCAGCATGGGCGGCAGCACAGATACGCAGTATTTT. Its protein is CASSMGGSTDTQYF.

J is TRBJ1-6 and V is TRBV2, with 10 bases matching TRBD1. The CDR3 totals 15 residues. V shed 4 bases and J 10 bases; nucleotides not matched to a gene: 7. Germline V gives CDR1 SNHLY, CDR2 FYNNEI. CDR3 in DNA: TGTGCCAGCAGTGGACCTAGGACAGGGGGATCACCCCTCCACTTT. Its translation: CASSGPRTGGSPLHF.

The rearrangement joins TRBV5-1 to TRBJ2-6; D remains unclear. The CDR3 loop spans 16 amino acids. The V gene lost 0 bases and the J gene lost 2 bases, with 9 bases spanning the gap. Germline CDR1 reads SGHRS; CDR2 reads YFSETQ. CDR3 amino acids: CASSLAGYPGANVLTF. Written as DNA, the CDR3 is TGCGCCAGCAGCTTGGCCGGTTACCCTGGGGCCAACGTCCTGACTTTC.